These T cell receptor beta chains were read from a single sample in a study of shared clonotypes between healthy human individuals. TCRdb keeps only in-frame clones here, not all; method: immunoSEQ multiplex PCR. The table records over a million clones, approximately 78% of them present only once. The sample taken for sequencing was memory CD4+ T cells from PBMCs. The receptors here all came from a man between 18 and 29 years old in good health. Some clones in this sample may be carry-over from other donors' samples. CDR3s leave out the opening cysteine and the closing phenylalanine or tryptophan. D genes are given only for firm matches. Clone sizes are given selectively: once, few, many, or a class where the clone is expanded.

NA	NA	TRBJ2-6	15	TRBV2	ASRGLLGGHGANVLT
NA	NA	TRBJ2-3	15	TRBV5-6	ASSFLTDYSSTDTQY
NA	TRBD1	TRBJ1-2	13	TRBV5-1	ASSPATGQVYGYT
NA	NA	TRBJ2-3	14	TRBV5-1	ASSLDHRGTTDTQY
NA	NA	TRBJ2-3	13	TRBV7-6	ASSLGGLSTDTQY
NA	NA	TRBJ2-4	13	TRBV19	ASSMEHSFRDIQY
NA	TRBD1	TRBJ2-7	13	TRBV19	ASSSPGQVPYEQY
NA	TRBD2	TRBJ2-1	14	TRBV6-1	ASSVAGGSSYNEQF
NA	TRBD1	TRBJ1-2	16	TRBV4-1	ASSLIPGQGTANYGYT
NA	NA	TRBJ2-1	12	TRBV29-1	SVVQGLRTNEQF
once	NA	TRBJ2-1	13	TRBV5-4	ASSSGSRSYNEQF
NA	NA	TRBJ2-2	12	TRBV5-1	ASSLMRPPGELF
NA	TRBD1	NA	13	TRBV29-1	SVDAGRTGDSEQY
NA	TRBD2	TRBJ2-3	14	TRBV28	AASDSGKASTDTQY
NA	TRBD2	TRBJ2-7	12	TRBV6-5	VSSYSPSGYEQY
NA	NA	TRBJ2-7	12	TRBV15	ATSRDKGSGEQY
NA	NA	TRBJ2-7	14	TRBV19	ASSIGGRRSSYEQY
NA	TRBD1	TRBJ1-2	12	TRBV5-1	ASSPGTGYGGYT
NA	TRBD1	TRBJ2-2	15	TRBV10-3	AISDRGQFSNTGELF
NA	TRBD1	TRBJ2-7	13	TRBV11-2	ASSLGQGAGYEQY
NA	TRBD2	TRBJ2-7	13	TRBV28	ASSSRTSGKDEQY
few	TRBD1	TRBJ2-7	11	TRBV28	ASLDRDNYEQY
NA	TRBD2	TRBJ2-7	12	TRBV28	ASSSAGLGKSQY
once	TRBD2	TRBJ2-7	12	TRBV5-5	ASSSGGDPYEQY
NA	TRBD1	TRBJ1-1	13	TRBV19	ASSVPGQGIPRAF
many	NA	TRBJ2-2	13	TRBV25-1	ASSEGTDYTGELF
NA	NA	TRBJ1-4	12	TRBV7-2	ASSSPKGVEKLF
NA	TRBD2	TRBJ2-2	12	TRBV6-5	ASRRGFEAGELF
NA	TRBD2	TRBJ2-3	14	TRBV6-6	ASRRLAGSLTDTQY
few	NA	TRBJ2-2	14	TRBV11-2	ASTQGGSGSTGELF
NA	TRBD2	TRBJ2-7	12	TRBV10-3	ASRGEGGVYEQY
NA	NA	TRBJ2-3	12	TRBV4-1	ASSQDVGRDTQY
NA	NA	TRBJ2-2	13	TRBV5-4	ASSSRVPNTGELF
NA	TRBD1	TRBJ1-2	12	TRBV9	ASSVGTGGRGYT
NA	TRBD2	TRBJ2-1	16	TRBV27	ASSLPIAGGYSYNEQF
once	TRBD2	TRBJ2-7	13	TRBV27	ASGRTSGASYEQY
NA	TRBD2	TRBJ2-1	16	TRBV7-9	ASSLEVLAGDSYNEQF
NA	TRBD1	TRBJ1-5	14	TRBV28	ASSPSRGTGDQPQH
NA	NA	TRBJ2-1	15	TRBV15	ATSRVTIADSYDEQF
NA	TRBD2	TRBJ2-1	12	TRBV7-2	ASSLMTSIYEQF
few	NA	TRBJ1-1	11	TRBV5-1	ASSEAPNTEAF
NA	NA	TRBJ2-2	12	TRBV28	ASSLQPNTGELF
NA	NA	TRBJ1-2	10	TRBV28	AATGRNYGYT
many	TRBD2	TRBJ2-1	15	TRBV5-4	ASSLGTSGSSYNEQF
NA	NA	TRBJ2-3	12	TRBV7-6	ASSRDTYTDTQY
NA	NA	TRBJ1-1	11	TRBV18	ASLQDPNTEAF
NA	NA	TRBJ1-5	14	TRBV28	ASSFYRQISNQPQH
once	TRBD2	TRBJ2-7	13	TRBV18	ASSPASGSLGEQY
NA	NA	TRBJ2-2	12	TRBV2	ASRDQENTGELF
few	TRBD1	TRBJ1-5	13	TRBV6-6	ASSGQGAGSQPQH
NA	NA	TRBJ2-2	10	TRBV10-3	ATAGATGELF
many	NA	TRBJ1-3	14	TRBV5-8	ASSLRAGSSGNTIY
NA	TRBD2	TRBJ2-3	14	TRBV5-8	ASSSGLAGNTDTQY
NA	NA	TRBJ1-2	13	TRBV19	ASSTSGRGNYGYT
NA	NA	TRBJ2-7	9	TRBV7-6	ASSSGGAWY
NA	NA	TRBJ2-1	14	TRBV5-4	ASTTMGGTAYNEQF